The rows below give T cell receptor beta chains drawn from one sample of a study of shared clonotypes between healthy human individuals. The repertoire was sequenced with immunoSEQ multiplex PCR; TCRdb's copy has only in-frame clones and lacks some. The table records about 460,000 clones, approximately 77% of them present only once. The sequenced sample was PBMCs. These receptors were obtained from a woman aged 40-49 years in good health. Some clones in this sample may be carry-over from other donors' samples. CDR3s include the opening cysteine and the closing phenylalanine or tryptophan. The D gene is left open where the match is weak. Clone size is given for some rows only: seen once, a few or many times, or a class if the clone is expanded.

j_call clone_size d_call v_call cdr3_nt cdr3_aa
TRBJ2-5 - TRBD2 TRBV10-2 TGCGCCAGCAGTTGGGGACTAGCGGCACAAGAGACCCAGTACTTC CASSWGLAAQETQYF
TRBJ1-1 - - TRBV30 TGTGCCTGGAGAACGGGACGGATTGTCACTGAAGCTTTCTTT CAWRTGRIVTEAFF
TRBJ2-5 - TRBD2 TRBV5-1 TGCGCCAGCAGCGGAGGGGCGTTAGCGGGATCCCTTGCGGAGACCCAGTACTTC CASSGGALAGSLAETQYF
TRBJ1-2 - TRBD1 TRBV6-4 TGTGCCAGCAGTGACGGTCCGGGACAGGGGGCACGAGGCTACACCTTC CASSDGPGQGARGYTF
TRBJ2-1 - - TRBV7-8 TGTGCCAGCAGGCGAAGTAGCTCCTACAATGAGCAGTTCTTC CASRRSSSYNEQFF
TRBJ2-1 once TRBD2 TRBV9 TGTGCCAGCAGCGTTGACGGGAGGGATAAGAATGAGCAGTTCTTC CASSVDGRDKNEQFF
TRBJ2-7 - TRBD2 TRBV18 TGTGCCAGCTCACCCGGGGGGTCCTACGAGCAGTACTTC CASSPGGSYEQYF
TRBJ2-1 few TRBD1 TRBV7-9 TGTGCCAGCAGCTTGGGGGACAGGGGCCTTCGAAATGAGCAGTTCTTC CASSLGDRGLRNEQFF
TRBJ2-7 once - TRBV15 TGTGCCACCAGCAGAGCGGAGACACCAGTCCCCTACGAGCAGTACTTC CATSRAETPVPYEQYF
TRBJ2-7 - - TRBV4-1 TGCGCCAGCAGCTTCCGACAAGCATACGAGCAGTACTTC CASSFRQAYEQYF
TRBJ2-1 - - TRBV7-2 TGTGCCAGCAGCTTAGCCGGTAGCTCCTACAATGAGCAGTTCTTC CASSLAGSSYNEQFF
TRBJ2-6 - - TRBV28 TGTGCCAGCAGTGAAGACATCTCTGGGGCCAACGTCCTGACTTTC CASSEDISGANVLTF
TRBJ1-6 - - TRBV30 TGTGCCTGGAGTCCAAAGTTAGGACAAACCAATTCACCCCTCCACTTT CAWSPKLGQTNSPLHF
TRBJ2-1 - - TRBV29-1 TGCAGCGTGGGGGGTCGGGTGATCAATGAGCAGTTCTTC CSVGGRVINEQFF
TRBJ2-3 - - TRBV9 TGTGCCAGCAGCGTAGTCGGGACGCTCACAGATACGCAGTATTTT CASSVVGTLTDTQYF
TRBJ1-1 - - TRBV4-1 TGCACCAGCAGCCGAGGGCAGAGCACTGAAGCTTTCTTT CTSSRGQSTEAFF
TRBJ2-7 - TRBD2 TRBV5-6 TGTGCCAGCAGCTTGCTAGCGGGGCCGCAAGAGCAGTACTTC CASSLLAGPQEQYF
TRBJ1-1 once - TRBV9 TGTGCCAGCAGCGTAGGTGTGGGTGGCGGGAACACTGAAGCTTTCTTT CASSVGVGGGNTEAFF
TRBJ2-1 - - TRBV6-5 TGTGCCCCAGGGGGGAGGGAGCAGTTCTTC CAPGGREQFF
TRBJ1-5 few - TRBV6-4 TGTGCCAGCAGTACAGGGCCCAATCAGCCCCAGCATTTT CASSTGPNQPQHF
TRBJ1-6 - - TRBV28 TGTGCCAGCATCACCGACTATAATTCACCCCTCCACTTT CASITDYNSPLHF
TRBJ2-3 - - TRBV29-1 TGCAGCGTCGCCAGGGGAAAACGCGAGACAGATACGCAGTATTTT CSVARGKRETDTQYF
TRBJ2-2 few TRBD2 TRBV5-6 TGTGCCAGCAGCTCCGTAGCGGGAGGGCGAACCGGGGAGCTGTTTTTT CASSSVAGGRTGELFF
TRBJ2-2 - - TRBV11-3 TGTGCCAGCACCCATTGGGGTGCGGCCGGGGAGCTGTTTTTT CASTHWGAAGELFF
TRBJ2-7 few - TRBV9 TGTGCCAGCAGCCTGAGGGGGGACAGAGCCTCCTACGAGCAGTACTTC CASSLRGDRASYEQYF
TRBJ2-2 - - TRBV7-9 TGTGCCAGCAGCTTAAATCGGGGGGCCACCGGGGAGCTGTTTTTT CASSLNRGATGELFF
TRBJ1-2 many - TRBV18 TGTGCCAGCTCACCAGGTTTTGGGAACGGCTACACCTTC CASSPGFGNGYTF
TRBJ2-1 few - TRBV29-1 TGCAGCGCAAGGGGGTTTTCCTACAATGAGCAGTTCTTC CSARGFSYNEQFF
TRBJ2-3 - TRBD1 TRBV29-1 TGCAGCGGTATCCCCGACAGGGGGGCAGATACGCAGTATTTT CSGIPDRGADTQYF
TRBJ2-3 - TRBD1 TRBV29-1 TGCAGCGGGACAGGGCAGAGCACAGATACGCAGTATTTT CSGTGQSTDTQYF
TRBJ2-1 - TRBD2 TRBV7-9 TGTGCCAGCAGCATTTGGTCGGCGGGGGATGAGCAGTTCTTC CASSIWSAGDEQFF
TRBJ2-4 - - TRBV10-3 TGTGCCATCAGGAGTGGGGAGTCCGGGAACATTCAGTACTTC CAIRSGESGNIQYF
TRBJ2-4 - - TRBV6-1 TGTGCCAGCACAAAAGCCAAAAACATTCAGTACTTC CASTKAKNIQYF
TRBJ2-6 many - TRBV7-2 TGTGCCAGCAGCTTAGTCTTTTCTGGGGCCAACGTCCTGACTTTC CASSLVFSGANVLTF
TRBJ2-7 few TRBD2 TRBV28 TGTGCCAGCAGTTCACCGGCGACTAGCGGGAGCTCCTACGAGCAGTACTTC CASSSPATSGSSYEQYF
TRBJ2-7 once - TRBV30 TGTGCCTGGAGTGGTGTATCTAGCGTTCCCGAGCAGTACTTC CAWSGVSSVPEQYF
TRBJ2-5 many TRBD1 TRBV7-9 TGTGCCAGCAGCCCGCGGACAGGGTGGGCCCAGTACTTC CASSPRTGWAQYF
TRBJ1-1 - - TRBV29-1 TGCAGCGTTGCGGGGAGGTGGCGGACTGAAGCTTTCTTT CSVAGRWRTEAFF
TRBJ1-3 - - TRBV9 TGTGCCAGCAGCGTAGGGGGGGTCGTAGACACCATATATTTT CASSVGGVVDTIYF
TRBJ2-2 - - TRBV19 TGTGCCAGTAGTATCGAGGGAGGTTGGAACACCGGGGAGCTGTTTTTT CASSIEGGWNTGELFF
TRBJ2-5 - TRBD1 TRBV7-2 TGTGCCAGCAGCTTAATGGTCCAGGGGACAGGGGACCAGTACTTC CASSLMVQGTGDQYF
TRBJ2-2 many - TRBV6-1 TGTGCCAGCAGCGCGGAGGGGGACAACACCGGGGAGCTGTTTTTT CASSAEGDNTGELFF
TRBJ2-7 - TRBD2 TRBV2 TGTGCCAGCGGACTAGCGGGAGGCGAGCAGTACTTC CASGLAGGEQYF
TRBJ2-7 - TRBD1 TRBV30 TGTGCCTGGGCAAAGGGCTTACAGGGGGGATACGAGCAGTACTTC CAWAKGLQGGYEQYF